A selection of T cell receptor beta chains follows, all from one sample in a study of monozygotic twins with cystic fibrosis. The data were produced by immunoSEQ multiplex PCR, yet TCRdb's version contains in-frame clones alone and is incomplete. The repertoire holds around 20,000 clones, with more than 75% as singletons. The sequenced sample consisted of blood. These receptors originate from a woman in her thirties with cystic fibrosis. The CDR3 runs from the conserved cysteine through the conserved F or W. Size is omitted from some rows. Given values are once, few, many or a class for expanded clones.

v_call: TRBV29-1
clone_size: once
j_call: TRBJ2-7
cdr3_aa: CSVSYNYEQYF

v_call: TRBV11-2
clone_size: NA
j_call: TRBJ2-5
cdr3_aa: CASSSIKTLQETQYF

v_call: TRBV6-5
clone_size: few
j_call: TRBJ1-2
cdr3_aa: CASSPEVNYGYTF

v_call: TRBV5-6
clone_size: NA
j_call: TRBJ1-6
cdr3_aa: CASSFGPNSPLHF

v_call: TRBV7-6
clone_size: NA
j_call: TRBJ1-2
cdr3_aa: CASSFGGVGYGYTF

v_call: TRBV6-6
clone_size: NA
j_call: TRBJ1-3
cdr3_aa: CASRGPSGNTIYF

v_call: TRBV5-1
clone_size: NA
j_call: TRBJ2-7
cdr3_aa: CASSFAGTGAYEQYF

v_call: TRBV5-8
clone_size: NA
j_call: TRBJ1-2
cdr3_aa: CASSLKTVYGYTF

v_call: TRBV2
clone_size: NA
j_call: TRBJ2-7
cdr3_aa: CASNQGVNEQYF

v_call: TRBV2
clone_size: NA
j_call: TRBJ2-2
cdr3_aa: CASSPDRIGTGELFF

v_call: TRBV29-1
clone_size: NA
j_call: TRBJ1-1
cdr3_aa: CSAGQSMNTEAFF

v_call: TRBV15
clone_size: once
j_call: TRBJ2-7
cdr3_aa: CATSSKDQGRGTYEQYF

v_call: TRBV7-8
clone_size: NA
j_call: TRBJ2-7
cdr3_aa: CASSPRVRVEQYF

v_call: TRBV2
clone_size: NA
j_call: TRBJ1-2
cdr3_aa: CASSDGGHSYGYTF

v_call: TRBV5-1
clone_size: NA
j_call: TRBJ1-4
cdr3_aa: CASTGGLFGTNEKLFF

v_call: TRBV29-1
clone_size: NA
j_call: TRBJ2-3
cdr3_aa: CSVETGDSYTQYF

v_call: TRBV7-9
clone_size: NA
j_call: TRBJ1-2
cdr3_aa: CASSLDNQGGYTF

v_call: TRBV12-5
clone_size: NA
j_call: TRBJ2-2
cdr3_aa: CASNYGTDPKTKNTGELFF

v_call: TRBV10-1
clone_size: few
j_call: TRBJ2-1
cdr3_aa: CASSQGQAGRNEQFF

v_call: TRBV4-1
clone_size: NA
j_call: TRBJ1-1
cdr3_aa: CASSQDQRGREAFF

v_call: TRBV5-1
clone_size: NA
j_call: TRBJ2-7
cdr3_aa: CASSLTPYEQYF

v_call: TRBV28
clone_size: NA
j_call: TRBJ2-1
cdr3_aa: CASGWGGGNNEQFF

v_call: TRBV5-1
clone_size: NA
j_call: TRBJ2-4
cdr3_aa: CASSLGLPAKNIQYF

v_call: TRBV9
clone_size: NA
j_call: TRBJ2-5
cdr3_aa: CASSPGALAGVRETQYF

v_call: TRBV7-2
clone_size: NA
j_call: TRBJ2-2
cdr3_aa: CASSRSGTRNTGELFF

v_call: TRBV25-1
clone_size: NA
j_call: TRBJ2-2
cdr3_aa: CASSDPQGFNTGELFF

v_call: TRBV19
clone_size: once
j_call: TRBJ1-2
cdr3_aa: CASSIAGYDFTYGYTF

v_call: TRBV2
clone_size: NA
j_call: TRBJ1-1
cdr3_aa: CASSAPDRPEAFF

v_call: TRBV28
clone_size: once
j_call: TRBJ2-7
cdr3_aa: CASSPGDERGGYEQYF

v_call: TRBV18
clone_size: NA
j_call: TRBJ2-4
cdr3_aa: CASSPQAGQSKNIQYF

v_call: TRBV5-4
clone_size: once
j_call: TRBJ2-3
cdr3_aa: CASSSQGRTDTQYF

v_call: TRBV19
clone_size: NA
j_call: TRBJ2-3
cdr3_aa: CASRGQGASTQYF

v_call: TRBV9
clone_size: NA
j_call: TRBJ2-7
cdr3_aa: CASSPRGGAYSYEQYF

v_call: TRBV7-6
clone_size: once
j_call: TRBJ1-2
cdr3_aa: CASSLERGGGYTF

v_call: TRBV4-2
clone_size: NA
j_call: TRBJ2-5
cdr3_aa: CASSQGKRGGETQYF

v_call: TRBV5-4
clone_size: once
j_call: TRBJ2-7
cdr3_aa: CASSISSGASYEQYF

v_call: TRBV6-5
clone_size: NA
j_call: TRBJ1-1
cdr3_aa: CASSYTGYMNTEAFF

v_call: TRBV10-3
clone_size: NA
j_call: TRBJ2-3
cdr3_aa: CAISDGVTDTQYF

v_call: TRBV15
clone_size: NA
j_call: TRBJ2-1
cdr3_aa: CATSRVGPNEQFF

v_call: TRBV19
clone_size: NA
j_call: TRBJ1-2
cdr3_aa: CASSPRPQGNQYYGYTF

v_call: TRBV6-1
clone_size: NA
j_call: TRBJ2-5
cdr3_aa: CASSALRGLETQYF

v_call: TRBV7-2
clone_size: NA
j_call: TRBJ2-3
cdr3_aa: CASSPIPLAGTTDTQYF

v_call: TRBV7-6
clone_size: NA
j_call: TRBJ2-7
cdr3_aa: CASSLAGQEYEQYF

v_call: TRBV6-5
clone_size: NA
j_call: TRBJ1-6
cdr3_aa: CASSYSGKGESPLHF

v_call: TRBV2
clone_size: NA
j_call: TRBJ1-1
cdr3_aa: CASSDTRPEAFF

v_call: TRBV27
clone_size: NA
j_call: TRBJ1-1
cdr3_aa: CASSPRRGTAFF

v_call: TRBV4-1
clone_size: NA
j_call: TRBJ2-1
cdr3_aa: CASSQEAGGYNEQFF

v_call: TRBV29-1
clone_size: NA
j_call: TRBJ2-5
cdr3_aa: CSVEPQRTETQYF

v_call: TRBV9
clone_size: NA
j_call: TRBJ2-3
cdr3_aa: CASSATGSTDTQYF

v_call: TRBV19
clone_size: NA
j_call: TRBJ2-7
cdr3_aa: CASSIAGSSYEQYF

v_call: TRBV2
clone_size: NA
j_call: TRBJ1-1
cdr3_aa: CASRGTGATEAFF

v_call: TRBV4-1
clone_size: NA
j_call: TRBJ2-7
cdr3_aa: CASSQDNLAGGPYEQYF

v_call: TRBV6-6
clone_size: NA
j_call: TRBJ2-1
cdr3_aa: CASSGGANEQFF

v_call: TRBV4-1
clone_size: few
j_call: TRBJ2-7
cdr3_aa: CASSQDPKAGAYEQYF

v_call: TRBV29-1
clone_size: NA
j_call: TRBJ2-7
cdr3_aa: CSATGHGGYEQYF

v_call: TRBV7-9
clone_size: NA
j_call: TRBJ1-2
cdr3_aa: CASSSDLGGGPYGYTF

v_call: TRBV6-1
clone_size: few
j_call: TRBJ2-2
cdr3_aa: CASSELAGGTGELFF

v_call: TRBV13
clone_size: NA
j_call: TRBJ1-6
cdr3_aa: CASSLGGFSNNSPLHF